Given below is one TCR beta chain in context. Its matching antigen is unknown. This specimen belongs to a study of T cells in tuberculosis. Study-level information: In South Africa, adults with active tuberculosis were compared with IGRA-negative and latently infected IGRA-positive adolescents.

The data were produced by immunoSEQ multiplex PCR, yet TCRdb's version contains in-frame clones alone and is incomplete. The top ten hold roughly 7.7% of the sample, which has 30,000 to 35,000 clones, about nine tenths seen once. This CDR3 is built from 16 residues. V was clipped by 5 bases and J by 5 bases; unmatched bases: 13. Germline V lookup: CDR1 MNHEY, CDR2 SMNVEV (reference sequence). Study-wide points: Smaller distances to GMM-specific TCRs suggested their expansion in active tuberculosis. Classification accuracy was 87% (AUROC 0.85 to 0.95) with the GMM-specific repertoire.

This chain joins TRBV27 and TRBJ1-1, with TRBD1 identical over 8 bases. The sequenced material came from PBMCs. This TCR was recovered from a donor aged 10-29 years with latent tuberculosis or without tuberculosis infection. Some clones in this sample may be carry-over from other donors' samples. CDR3 bases: TGTGCCAGCAGTACTAGGTGGGGGCAGGGGGCGACTGAAGCTTTCTTT. Protein: CASSTRWGQGATEAFF.